The 20 T cell receptor beta chains below were found in one sample sequenced in a study of cytomegalovirus exposure and HLA in healthy donors (dated by TCRdb to the late 2010s). The library was generated by the immunoSEQ multiplex PCR assay. For the multiplex PCR, a mixture combining 60 forward primers for TCR Vbeta segments and 13 reverse primers for TCR Jbeta segments was used. Drawn from immuneACCESS, this table holds only the in-frame rearrangements with V and J called that TCRdb kept. Clones are partly lost; checked studies trace under half to an unresolved V gene and leave the rest unexplained. The table for this sample lists roughly 160,000 clones; roughly 80% of them were counted only once. 7% to 9% of the sample is taken by the ten largest. Sequencing was done on a sample of PBMCs. The receptor set was obtained from a male donor in good health and CMV-seropositive.

The gene calls are TRBV27 and TRBJ2-7; a weak D match, TRBD1 (5 bases). The CDR3 contains 14 residues. Germline CDR1 reads MNHEY; CDR2 reads SMNVEV (reference sequence). Trimming shortened V by 5 bases and J by 5 bases, and 16 bases separated the two germline ends. CDR3 protein: CASSARTPWDEQYF. CDR3 DNA sequence: TGTGCCAGCAGTGCCAGGACACCCTGGGACGAGCAGTACTTC.

This clone was seen a few times. The chain is built from TRBV5-1 and TRBJ1-1; 7 bases are shared with TRBD1. The V and J ends lost 4 bases and 4 bases, in that order; junction bases with no gene match: 7. Germline V gene lookup returns CDR1 SGHRS and CDR2 YFSETQ. The CDR3 runs 14 residues. This CDR3 is CASSTNQGGTEAFF. The CDR3 nucleotides read TGCGCCAGCAGCACGAACCAGGGGGGCACTGAAGCTTTCTTT.

This clone was seen only a few times. V gene TRBV5-1 combines with J gene TRBJ1-1; no definite D call. Germline V gives CDR1 SGHRS, CDR2 YFSETQ. The germline V and J ends were trimmed by 1 base and 2 bases, with 9 bases remaining between them. This CDR3 region has 14 residues. The CDR3 here is CASSLRALNTEAFF. CDR3 DNA: TGCGCCAGCAGCTTGAGAGCCCTAAACACTGAAGCTTTCTTT.

This chain connects TRBV28 to TRBJ2-7, with 11 nucleotides matching TRBD2. Germline V gene data show CDR1 as MDHEN and CDR2 as SYDVKM. CDR3 size: 13 residues. The J segment lost 7 bases and the V segment lost 7 bases, leaving 6 bases of the junction unmatched. In nucleotides, the CDR3 is TGTGCCAGCAAACTAGCGGGAGTAGGGGAGCAGTACTTC. Amino acid sequence: CASKLAGVGEQYF.

The chain uses TRBV6-4 and TRBJ2-3, with D possibly TRBD2 on 5 matching bases. The CDR3 contains 13 residues. Germline loops: CDR1 MRHNA, CDR2 SNTAGT. V was shortened by 5 bases and J by 3 bases, with 9 bases between the two germline ends. CDR3 sequence reads: CASSRELTDTQYF. The CDR3 DNA reads TGTGCCAGCAGTCGGGAATTGACAGATACGCAGTATTTT.

The CDR3 DNA is TGTGCCAGCAGCCACTCCGGGACAGTTAATGAAAAACTGTTTTTT. The encoded protein is CASSHSGTVNEKLFF. This chain uses TRBV4-2 with TRBJ1-4; 7 bases map to TRBD1. With V trimmed by 3 bases and J by 4 bases, 5 bases remained unmatched. Looked up from germline, CDR1 is LGHNA and CDR2 is YNFKEQ. This CDR3 comprises 15 residues.

J is TRBJ2-1 and V is TRBV4-1; TRBD2 matches 9 bases. The germline V gene encodes CDR1 MGHRA and CDR2 YSYEKL. J lost 4 bases, V lost 0 bases, and 4 bases had no gene match. There are 16 residues in the CDR3. CDR3 in amino acids: CASSQDSSGRYNEQFF. In DNA, the CDR3 is TGCGCCAGCAGCCAAGATTCCAGCGGGAGGTACAATGAGCAGTTCTTC.

CDR3 residues: CASRGVGAGELFF. The CDR3 coding sequence is TGTGCCAGCCGAGGTGTGGGAGCCGGGGAGCTGTTTTTT. The rearrangement uses TRBV25-1 and TRBJ2-2; D might be TRBD2 (5 bases). The CDR3 contains 13 residues. The V and J ends lost 8 bases and 6 bases respectively, with 13 bases between them. CDR1 is MGHDK and CDR2 is SYGVNS in the germline V gene.

J is TRBJ2-2 and V is TRBV4-3; the match to TRBD2 covers 7 bases. The ends lost 0 bases at V and 3 bases at J; junction bases unmatched: 7. This CDR3 contains 17 residues. From germline, CDR1 is LGHNA and CDR2 YSLEER. CDR3 amino acids: CASSQDRASGYTGELFF. CDR3 DNA: TGCGCCAGCAGCCAAGATCGGGCTAGCGGCTACACCGGGGAGCTGTTTTTT.

This sequence joins TRBV11-2 and TRBJ2-5, with D possibly being TRBD2 (6 bases). The V and J ends lost 5 bases and 4 bases respectively, with 14 bases between them. Germline-derived CDR1 and CDR2 are SGHAT and FQNNGV. CDR3 length: 14 amino acids. The CDR3 nucleotides read TGTGCCAGCAGCGTACAGACTAGTCTAGAGACCCAGTACTTC. It translates to CASSVQTSLETQYF.

In this sample, this clone turned up once. The J gene is TRBJ1-2, the V gene TRBV4-1; D perhaps matches TRBD1 (6 bases). CDR1 MGHRA and CDR2 YSYEKL come from the germline V gene. The V gene lost 6 bases and the J gene lost 2 bases, with 13 bases spanning the gap. The CDR3 loop spans 14 amino acids. The CDR3 DNA is TGCGCCAGCAGTCCGCAGGGGCCCAACTATGGCTACACCTTC. It yields the protein CASSPQGPNYGYTF.

This clone appeared once. J is TRBJ2-7 and V is TRBV5-1, with a tentative D call TRBD2 (5 bases). The CDR3 contains 18 residues. Germline CDR1 and CDR2: SGHRS and YFSETQ. The V gene lost 4 bases and the J gene lost 0 bases, with 23 bases spanning the gap. The CDR3 DNA follows: TGCGCCAGCAGCCTCGGGGTCGGGGTGCGGTCCAGCTCCTACGAGCAGTACTTC. Its translation: CASSLGVGVRSSSYEQYF.

The rearrangement joins TRBV19 to TRBJ1-2, with 10 bases matching TRBD1. V lost 6 bases and J lost 8; bases outside the gene matches: 12. CDR3 length: 15 residues. CDR1 and CDR2 from the germline V gene are LNHDA and SQIVND (reference sequence). The CDR3 region is CASSTQSGTGAGYTF. The CDR3 DNA reads TGTGCCAGTAGCACTCAATCCGGGACAGGGGCCGGCTACACCTTC. Looking up the rest from reference TRBV19 and TRBJ1-2 gives the full variable domain: DGGITQSPKYLFRKEGQNVTLSCEQNLNHDAMYWYRQDPGQGLRLIYYSQIVNDFQKGDIAEGYSVSREKKESFPLTVTSAQKNPTAFYLCASSTQSGTGAGYTFGSGTRLTVV.

The V gene is TRBV19, the J gene TRBJ2-5; D remains ambiguous. V was pared by 2 bases and J by 5 bases, with 15 bases between. Germline V lookup: CDR1 LNHDA, CDR2 SQIVND (reference sequence). This CDR3 has 15 residues. CDR3 in amino acids: CASSISLVASETQYF. CDR3 sequence (DNA): TGTGCCAGTAGTATAAGTTTGGTAGCTTCCGAGACCCAGTACTTC. The complete variable domain, with remaining parts taken from reference TRBV19 and TRBJ2-5, reads DGGITQSPKYLFRKEGQNVTLSCEQNLNHDAMYWYRQDPGQGLRLIYYSQIVNDFQKGDIAEGYSVSREKKESFPLTVTSAQKNPTAFYLCASSISLVASETQYFGPGTRLLVL.

This chain links TRBV7-9 with TRBJ1-5; unclear D gene. Trimming removed 4 bases from V and 4 bases from J, with 11 bases in between. CDR3 length equals 14 residues. The V gene's germline CDR1 is SEHNR and CDR2 FQNEAQ (reference sequence). The CDR3 nucleotides read TGTGCCAGCAGCTCTAGAGGTGAGAATCAGCCCCAGCATTTT. Translated, it gives CASSSRGENQPQHF.

The gene calls are TRBV29-1 and TRBJ1-1; 8 nucleotides agree with TRBD1. Germline loops: CDR1 SQVTM, CDR2 ANQGSEA. The CDR3 spans 14 residues. V lost 4 bases and J lost 0; bases outside the gene matches: 4. CDR3 region: CSVAKQGVNTEAFF. The CDR3 bases are TGCAGCGTTGCTAAACAGGGGGTGAACACTGAAGCTTTCTTT.

The chain combines TRBV14 with TRBJ2-3, with 8 positions matching TRBD2. The CDR3 spans 14 residues. Germline lookup yields CDR1 SGHDN and CDR2 FVKESK. V lost 4 bases to trimming and J lost 0 bases; unmatched junction nucleotides: 0. DNA for the CDR3: TGTGCCAGCAGCCTAGCGGGAAGCACAGATACGCAGTATTTT. Protein sequence: CASSLAGSTDTQYF.

The chain carries TRBV10-2 and TRBJ2-7; D remains ambiguous. This CDR3 contains 15 residues. V lost 4 bases and J 1 base, leaving 14 bases between the germline ends. CDR1 is WSHSY, CDR2 SAAADI, per germline. The DNA of the CDR3 is TGCGCCAGCAGTGTATTGCAGGTTAAATCCTACGAGCAGTACTTC. Residues: CASSVLQVKSYEQYF.

The chain combines TRBV7-2 with TRBJ1-2; D is ambiguous. CDR3 size: 13 residues. Germline V CDR1 and CDR2: SGHTA, FQGNSA. V dropped 5 bases and J dropped 5 bases, with 12 bases sitting between them. This CDR3 reads CASSPGEGYGYTF. The CDR3 coding sequence is TGTGCCAGCAGCCCCGGTGAGGGATATGGCTACACCTTC.

This chain joins TRBV27 and TRBJ2-7; 8 bases match TRBD2. Trimming removed 3 bases from V and 0 bases from J; junction bases left unmatched: 7. Germline values: CDR1 MNHEY, CDR2 SMNVEV (reference sequence). The length of the CDR3 is 16 residues. CDR3 DNA: TGTGCCAGCAGTTTGGGACTAGAGCGGGCCTCCTACGAGCAGTACTTC. Amino acids: CASSLGLERASYEQYF.